Reported below is one TCR beta chain. The antigen remains unidentified. This record belongs to a study of vaccination and CD4 T cells after COVID-19. Study background: Each person enrolled got two BNT162b2 or mRNA-1273 vaccine doses. Study results and caveats: The rise in median SARS-CoV-2-reactive clonotypes, from roughly 21 to 40, was not significant.

Cultured CD4+ T cell DNA underwent sequencing with the Oncomine TCR Beta short-read assay. TCRdb ran MiXCR on the PCR reads and lists one entry per CDR3 protein. The sample lists about 18,000 distinct CDR3 sequences, roughly three fifths occurring once. Treatment meaning: approximately nine-day PBMC culture with coronavirus spike peptide pools or control peptides (ViraFEST assay). IL-2 (around 9 IU/ml) and peptide pools (roughly 10 ug/ml) were added to cultures of two million PBMCs per well. Sequencing input: CD4+ T cells from blood, cultured in vitro. The clonotype comes from a human donor who had recovered from COVID-19.

CDR3: CAWRELGGINQPQHF. The CDR3 nucleotides read TGTGCCTGGAGGGAGCTGGGGGGCATAAATCAGCCCCAGCATTTT. The V and J genes are TRBV30 and TRBJ1-5; tentative D call: TRBD1 (6 bases). Germline loops: CDR1 GTSNPN, CDR2 SVGIG (reference sequence). The germline V and J ends were trimmed by 3 bases and 4 bases, with 16 bases remaining between them. The CDR3 totals 15 residues. Together with reference TRBV30 and TRBJ1-5, the CDR3 gives the full variable domain: SQTIHQWPATLVQPVGSPLSLECTVEGTSNPNLYWYRQAAGRGLQLLFYSVGIGQISSEVPQNLSASRPQDRQFILSSKKLLLSDSGFYLCAWRELGGINQPQHFGDGTRLSIL.